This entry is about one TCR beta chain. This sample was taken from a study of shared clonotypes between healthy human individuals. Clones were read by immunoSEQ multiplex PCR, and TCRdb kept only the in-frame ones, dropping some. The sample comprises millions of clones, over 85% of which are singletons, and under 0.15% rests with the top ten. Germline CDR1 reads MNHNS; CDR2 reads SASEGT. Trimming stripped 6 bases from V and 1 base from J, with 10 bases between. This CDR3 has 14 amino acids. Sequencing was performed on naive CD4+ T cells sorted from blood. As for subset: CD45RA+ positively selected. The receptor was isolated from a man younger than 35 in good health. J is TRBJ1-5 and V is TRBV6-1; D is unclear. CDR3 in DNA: TGTGCCAGCAGGTGGATGGACAGCAATCAGCCCCAGCATTTT. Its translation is CASRWMDSNQPQHF.